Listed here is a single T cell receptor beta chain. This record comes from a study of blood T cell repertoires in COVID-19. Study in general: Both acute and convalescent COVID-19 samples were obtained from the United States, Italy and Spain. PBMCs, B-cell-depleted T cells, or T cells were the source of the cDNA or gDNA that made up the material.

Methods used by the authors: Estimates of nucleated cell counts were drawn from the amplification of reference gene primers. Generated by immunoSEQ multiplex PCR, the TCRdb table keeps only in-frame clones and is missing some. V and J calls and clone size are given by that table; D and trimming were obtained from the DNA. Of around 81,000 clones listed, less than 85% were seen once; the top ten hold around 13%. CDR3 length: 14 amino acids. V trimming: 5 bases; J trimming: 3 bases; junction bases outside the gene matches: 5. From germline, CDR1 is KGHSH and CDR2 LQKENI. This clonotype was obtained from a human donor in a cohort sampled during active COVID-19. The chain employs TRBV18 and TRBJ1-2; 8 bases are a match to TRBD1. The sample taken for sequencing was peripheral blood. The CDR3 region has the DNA TGTGCCAGCTCAGCCAGGGGGCTCGACTATGGCTACACCTTC. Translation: CASSARGLDYGYTF.